The T cell receptor beta chain described here comes from a study of control samples from healthy donors and cancer patients. Sequenced by immunoSEQ multiplex PCR; TCRdb stores in-frame clones only, minus some. The data contain tens of thousands of clones, about 91% of them singletons. Trimming took off 3 bases at V and 2 bases at J, with 8 bases between the two ends. The CDR3 totals 13 residues. Germline V lookup: CDR1 MGHDK, CDR2 SYGVNS. This clone was recorded only once. This clonotype was obtained from a man under 40 with colorectal cancer. The specimen sequenced was PBMCs. This chain joins TRBV25-1 and TRBJ2-7; D gene unclear. In DNA form, the CDR3 reads TGTGCCAGCAGTGATAGGGTAGCCTACGAGCAGTACTTC. The encoded protein is CASSDRVAYEQYF.